One and the same sample provided the 5 T cell receptor beta chains below, sequenced in a study of blood T cell repertoires in COVID-19. Some clones are missing from TCRdb's copy, which holds only in-frame ones; the method was immunoSEQ multiplex PCR. The sample has about 83,000 clones, 90% seen once; the top ten hold 16%. Sample: peripheral blood. The receptors originated from a woman of 80 years or more with active or convalescent COVID-19.

CDR3 nucleotides: TGTGCCAGCAGTGACTCGAGGGACAGGGGGGCGGATACGCAGTATTTT. Translating gives CASSDSRDRGADTQYF. This rearrangement joins TRBV6-4 to TRBJ2-3, with 11 bases aligning to TRBD1. This CDR3 region has 16 residues. V lost 0 bases and J lost 6; bases outside the gene matches: 5. Germline CDR1 is MRHNA and CDR2 is SNTAGT.

This clone was picked up one time. The chain is built from TRBV9 and TRBJ2-3, with D tentatively TRBD2 (7 bases). V was trimmed by 3 bases and J by 1 base, leaving 15 bases between them. Looked up from germline, CDR1 is SGDLS and CDR2 is YYNGEE. The CDR3 has 16 amino acids. The CDR3 is CASSAWGGVGTDTQYF. CDR3 DNA sequence: TGTGCCAGCAGCGCCTGGGGGGGCGTAGGCACAGATACGCAGTATTTT.

This clone ranks as large. The chain joins TRBV30 to TRBJ2-2; TRBD2 agrees at 7 bases. Germline assignment: CDR1 GTSNPN and CDR2 SVGIG (reference sequence). The V segment lost 2 bases and the J segment 4 bases; nucleotides outside the gene matches: 10. There are 16 residues in the CDR3. CDR3 region: CAWSPREAVSTGELFF. As DNA, the CDR3 is TGTGCCTGGAGTCCCCGGGAGGCGGTGAGCACCGGGGAGCTGTTTTTT.

V and J are TRBV28 and TRBJ1-5, with 9 positions matching TRBD1. Germline V gene data show CDR1 as MDHEN and CDR2 as SYDVKM. CDR3 length: 16 residues. Trimming cost V 7 bases and J 2 bases; bases outside gene matches: 9. CDR3 region: CASINLGDRGNQPQHF. CDR3 nucleotide sequence: TGTGCCAGCATCAACCTGGGGGACAGGGGCAATCAGCCCCAGCATTTT.

The chain combines TRBV6-5 with TRBJ2-7; unclear D gene. Deletions cut 3 bases from V and 7 bases from J, with 10 bases between. Per germline, CDR1 MNHEY and CDR2 SVGAGI. The CDR3 totals 12 residues. The CDR3 spells CASSYSGGEQYF. The CDR3 nucleotides are TGTGCCAGCAGTTATTCGGGTGGGGAGCAGTACTTC.